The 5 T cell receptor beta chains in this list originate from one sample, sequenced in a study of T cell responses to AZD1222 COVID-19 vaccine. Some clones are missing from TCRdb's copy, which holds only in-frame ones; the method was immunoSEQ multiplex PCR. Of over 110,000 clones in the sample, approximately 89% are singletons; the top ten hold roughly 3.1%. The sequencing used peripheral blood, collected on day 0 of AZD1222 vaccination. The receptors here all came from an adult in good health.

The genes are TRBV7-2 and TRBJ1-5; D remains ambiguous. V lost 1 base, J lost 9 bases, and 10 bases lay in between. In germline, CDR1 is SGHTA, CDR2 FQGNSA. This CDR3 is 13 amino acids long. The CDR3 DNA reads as TGTGCCAGCAGCTTAGGGCGACAACGGCCCCAGCATTTT. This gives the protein CASSLGRQRPQHF.

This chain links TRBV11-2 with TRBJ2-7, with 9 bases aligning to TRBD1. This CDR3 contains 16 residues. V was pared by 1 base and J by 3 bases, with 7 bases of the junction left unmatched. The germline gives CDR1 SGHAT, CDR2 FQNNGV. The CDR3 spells CASSLGPGQGFYEQYF. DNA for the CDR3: TGTGCCAGCAGCTTAGGCCCGGGACAGGGTTTCTACGAGCAGTACTTC.

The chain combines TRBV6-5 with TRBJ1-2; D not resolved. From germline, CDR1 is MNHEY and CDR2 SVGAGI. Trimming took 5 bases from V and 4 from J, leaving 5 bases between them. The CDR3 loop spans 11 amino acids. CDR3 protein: CASSKPYGYTF. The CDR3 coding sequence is TGTGCCAGCAGTAAGCCCTATGGCTACACCTTC.

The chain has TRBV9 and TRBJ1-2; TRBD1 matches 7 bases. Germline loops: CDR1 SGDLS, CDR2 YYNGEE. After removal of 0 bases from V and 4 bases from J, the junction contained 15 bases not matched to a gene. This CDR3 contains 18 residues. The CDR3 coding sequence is TGTGCCAGCAGCGTAGGTGTCGGGACAGCCCCGGCCGTCTATGGCTACACCTTC. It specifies CASSVGVGTAPAVYGYTF.

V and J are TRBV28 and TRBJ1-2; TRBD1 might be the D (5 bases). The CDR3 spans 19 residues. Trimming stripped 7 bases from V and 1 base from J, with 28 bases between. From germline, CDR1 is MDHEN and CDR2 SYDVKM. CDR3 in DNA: TGTGCCAGCACCCCCCCCTTGGACACCTGGGAGGGCGGTAACTATGGCTACACCTTC. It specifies CASTPPLDTWEGGNYGYTF.